This T cell receptor (beta chain) was identified during a study of CD8 T cell repertoires and HIV-1 epitope variants (dated by TCRdb to 2020 to 2022). Notes on the research overall: In separate culture wells, T cells were stimulated with each of twenty-five peptides that represented autologous and known Gag and Nef epitope variants. A 1M T cell aliquot was kept as an uncultured baseline condition, separate from the approximately 83 T cell cultures. T cells were enriched with the EasySep Human T Cell Enrichment Kit and co-cultured with equal numbers of autologous T cell-negative cells as antigen-presenting cells. Tested epitopes included three Gag epitope families and Nef HW9 and YT9. Cultures ran for about eleven days in IMDM with gentamicin, with half-media changes on days 3 and 7 adding IL-2, IL-7 and IL-15. A CMV, EBV and flu peptide pool, the Ebola AY9 epitope as negative control, and a no-peptide well were included as control conditions. A total of 75 to 100 T cell cultures were run, with each culture condition done in triplicate except for one peptide, which was done in duplicate.

The immunoSEQ platform was used to sequence TCR beta CDR3 regions at survey depth. The QIAamp DNA micro kit was used to extract genomic DNA from every cultured and uncultured CD8+ T cell population. Processing in the source paper ran as follows. Any sample with under 5,000 productive reads was excluded, and this exclusion removed about 6% of the roughly 80 cultures stimulated with HIV peptides. Sequences were trimmed to CDR3 by a MANAFEST web app, and nonproductive sequences, CDR3s under 5 amino acids, and sequences not starting with C or ending with F/W were removed. Clonotypes were classified as antigen-specific only if expansion was observed in at least 2 of 3 replicates versus the no-peptide control at FDR 0.01, only within one epitope family. Specific clonotypes also needed at least fivefold higher frequency than in wells stimulated with peptides from other epitope families. What TCRdb holds here is the immuneACCESS table cut down to in-frame rearrangements. Part of the clones is not present; checked against another copy, under half of the missing clones reflect an unresolved V gene, and the others are unexplained. The V and J calls and clone size are taken from that table; D and trimming were inferred from the DNA. The table for this sample lists about 95,000 clones; roughly four fifths of them were counted only once. The ten largest clonotypes hold 20% to 30% of the sample.

Paper-wide results and their limitations: Nine antigen-specific TCR beta clonotypes were identified, and roughly six of them appeared cross-reactive for autologous or known escape epitope variants. The assay identified only TCR beta chains and indicated proliferation to antigen, not T cell function or cytokine profile. The Nef KF9 family was recognized by five clonotypes and the HW9 family by one, and no responses to the TAALDMSHF plasma variant were observed.

The CDR3 contains 15 residues, cysteine and phenylalanine counted. Only the CDR3 portion is preserved as DNA: 45 bases, with reading frame beginning at the first base. The germline V gene (reference sequence) provides CDR1 MNHEY and CDR2 SMNVEV. V loses 10 bases, J loses 7 bases, and the germline ends lie 20 bases apart. The EasySep Human CD8+ T Cell Enrichment Kit was used on day 10 to isolate CD8+ T cells from every culture. This clone was seen more than once but under ten times. Which antigen it targets is not known. No much larger clone exists at a distance of one base, and base qualities are not known.

Material: uncultured baseline CD8+ T cells from peripheral blood mononuclear cells (PBMCs). This sequence was found in a male donor with HIV. The chain joins TRBV27 to TRBJ1-6; TRBD1 is a possible D gene, resting on 6 matching bases. The CDR3 amino acid sequence is: CATQPQGSGNSPLHF. The nucleotides read TGTGCCACCCAACCCCAGGGGAGCGGGAATTCACCCCTCCACTTT.